Listed below are T cell receptor beta chains from one sample, sequenced in a study of blood T cell repertoires in COVID-19. Assay used: immunoSEQ multiplex PCR; TCRdb lists only in-frame clones, some missing. The top ten hold 13% of the sample, which has under 100,000 clones, over 75% seen once. Sequencing input: peripheral blood. All receptors derive from a human donor in a cohort sampled during active COVID-19. Both conserved end residues are trimmed from each CDR3. The D gene is left open where the match is weak.

v_gene,d_gene,j_gene,CDR3aa
TRBV3-1/TRBV3-2,.,TRBJ2-5,ASSQERWEEETQY
TRBV6-2/TRBV6-3,.,TRBJ1-2,ASSYSTGYYGYT
TRBV10-3,TRBD2,TRBJ2-5,AISNLAEETQY
TRBV6-5,.,TRBJ2-5,ASSPTLTRRETQY
TRBV3-1/TRBV3-2,.,TRBJ2-3,ASSRWRTDTQY
TRBV5-1,.,TRBJ1-5,ASSPGQSFHSNQPQH
TRBV6-5,TRBD1,TRBJ1-5,ASRVQGAGNQPQH
TRBV14,TRBD1,TRBJ2-1,ASSRTGSYNEQF
TRBV2,TRBD2,TRBJ2-1,ASSGKRGLPYNEQF
TRBV30,TRBD1,TRBJ1-1,AWSQGQGVRAF
TRBV5-6,TRBD1,TRBJ1-4,ASSGDSLNEKLF
TRBV18,TRBD1,TRBJ1-1,ASSPGTVTEAF
TRBV3-1/TRBV3-2,TRBD2,TRBJ2-3,ASSPRQRGAGDTQY
TRBV29-1,.,TRBJ1-2,SVAGLHGYT